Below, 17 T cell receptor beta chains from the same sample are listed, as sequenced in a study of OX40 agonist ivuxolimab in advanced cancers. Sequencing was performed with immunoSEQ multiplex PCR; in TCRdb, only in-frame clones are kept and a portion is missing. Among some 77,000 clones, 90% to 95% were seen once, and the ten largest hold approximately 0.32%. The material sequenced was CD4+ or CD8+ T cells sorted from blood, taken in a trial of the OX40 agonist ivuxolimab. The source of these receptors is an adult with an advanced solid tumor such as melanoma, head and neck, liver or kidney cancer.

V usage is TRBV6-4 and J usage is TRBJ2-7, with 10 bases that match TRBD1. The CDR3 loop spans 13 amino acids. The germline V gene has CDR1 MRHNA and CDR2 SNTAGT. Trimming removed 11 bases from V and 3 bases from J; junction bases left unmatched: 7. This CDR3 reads CARGTGDLYEQYF. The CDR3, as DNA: TGTGCCCGAGGGACAGGGGACCTCTACGAGCAGTACTTC.

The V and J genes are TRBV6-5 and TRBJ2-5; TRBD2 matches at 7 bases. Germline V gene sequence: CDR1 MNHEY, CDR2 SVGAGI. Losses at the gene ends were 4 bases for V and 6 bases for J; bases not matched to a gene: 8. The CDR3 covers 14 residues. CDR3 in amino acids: CASSFAGVDKTQYF. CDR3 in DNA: TGTGCCAGCAGTTTCGCGGGAGTAGATAAGACCCAGTACTTC.

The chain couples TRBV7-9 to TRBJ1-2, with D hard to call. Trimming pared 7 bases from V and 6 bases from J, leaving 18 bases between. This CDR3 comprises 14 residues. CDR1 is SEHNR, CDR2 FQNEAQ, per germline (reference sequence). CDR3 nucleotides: TGTGCCAGCACCCCGAGGGAGCAACGGCATGGCTACACCTTC. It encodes CASTPREQRHGYTF.

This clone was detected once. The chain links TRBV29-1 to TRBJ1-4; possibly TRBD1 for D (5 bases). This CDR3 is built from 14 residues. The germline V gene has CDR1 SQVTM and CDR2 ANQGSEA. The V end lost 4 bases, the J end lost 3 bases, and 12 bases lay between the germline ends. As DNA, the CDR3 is TGCAGCGTTGGCGTCAGGGTACCTAATGAAAAACTGTTTTTT. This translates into CSVGVRVPNEKLFF.

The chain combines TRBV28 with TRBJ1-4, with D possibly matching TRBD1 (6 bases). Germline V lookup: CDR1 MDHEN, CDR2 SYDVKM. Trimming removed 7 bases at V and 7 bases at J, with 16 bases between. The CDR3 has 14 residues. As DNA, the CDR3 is TGTGCCAGCACCCCCGGAGGGGGAGGTGAAAAACTGTTTTTT. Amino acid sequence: CASTPGGGGEKLFF. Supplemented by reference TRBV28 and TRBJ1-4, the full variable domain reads DVKVTQSSRYLVKRTGEKVFLECVQDMDHENMFWYRQDPGLGLRLIYFSYDVKMKEKGDIPEGYSVSREKKERFSLILESASTNQTSMYLCASTPGGGGEKLFFGSGTQLSVL.

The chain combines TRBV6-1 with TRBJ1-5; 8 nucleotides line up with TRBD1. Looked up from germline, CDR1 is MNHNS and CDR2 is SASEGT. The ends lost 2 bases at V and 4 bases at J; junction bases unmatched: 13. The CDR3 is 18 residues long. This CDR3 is CASSEPGRGQGSNQPQHF. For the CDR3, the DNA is TGTGCCAGCAGTGAACCCGGTCGAGGACAGGGATCGAATCAGCCCCAGCATTTT.

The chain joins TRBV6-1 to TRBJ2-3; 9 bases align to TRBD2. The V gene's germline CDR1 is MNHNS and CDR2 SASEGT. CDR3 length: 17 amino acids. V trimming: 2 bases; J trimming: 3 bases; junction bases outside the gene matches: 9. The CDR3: CASSERLADPWTDTQYF. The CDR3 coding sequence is TGTGCCAGCAGTGAAAGACTAGCGGACCCTTGGACAGATACGCAGTATTTT.

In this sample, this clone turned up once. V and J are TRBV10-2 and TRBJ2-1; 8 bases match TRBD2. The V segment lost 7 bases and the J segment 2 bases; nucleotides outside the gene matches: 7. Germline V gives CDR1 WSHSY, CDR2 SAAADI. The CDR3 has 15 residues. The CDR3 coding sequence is TGCGCCAGCACCGAAACTAGCGGTCCCTACAATGAGCAGTTCTTC. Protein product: CASTETSGPYNEQFF.

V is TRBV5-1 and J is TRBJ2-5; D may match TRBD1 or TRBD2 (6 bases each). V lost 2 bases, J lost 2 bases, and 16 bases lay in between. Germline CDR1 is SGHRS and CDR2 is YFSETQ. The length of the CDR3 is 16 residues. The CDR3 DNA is TGCGCCAGCAGCTTTACCGGAGGGACAATGCAAGAGACCCAGTACTTC. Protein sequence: CASSFTGGTMQETQYF.

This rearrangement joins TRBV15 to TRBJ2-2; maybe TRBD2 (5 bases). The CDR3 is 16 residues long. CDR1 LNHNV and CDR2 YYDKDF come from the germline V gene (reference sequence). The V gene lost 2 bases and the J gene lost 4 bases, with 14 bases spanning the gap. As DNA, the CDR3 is TGTGCCACCAGCAGATCCCCACTAGAAAGCACCGGGGAGCTGTTTTTT. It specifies CATSRSPLESTGELFF.

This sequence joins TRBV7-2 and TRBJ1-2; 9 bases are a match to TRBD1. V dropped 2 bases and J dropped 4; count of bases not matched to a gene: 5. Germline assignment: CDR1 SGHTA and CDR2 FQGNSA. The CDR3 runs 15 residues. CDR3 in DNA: TGTGCCAGCAGCTTAACTCGGACAGGGGTCTATGGCTACACCTTC. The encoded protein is CASSLTRTGVYGYTF.

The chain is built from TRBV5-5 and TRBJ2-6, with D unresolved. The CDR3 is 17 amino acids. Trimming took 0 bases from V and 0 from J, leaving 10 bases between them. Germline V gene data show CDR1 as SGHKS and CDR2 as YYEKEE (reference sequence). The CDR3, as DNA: TGTGCCAGCAGCTTGGCGCCAGCTCTCTCTGGGGCCAACGTCCTGACTTTC. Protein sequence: CASSLAPALSGANVLTF.

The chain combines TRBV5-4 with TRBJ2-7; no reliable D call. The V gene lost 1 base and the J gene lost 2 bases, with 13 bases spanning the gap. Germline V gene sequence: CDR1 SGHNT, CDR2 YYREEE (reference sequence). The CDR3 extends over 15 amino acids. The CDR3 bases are TGTGCCAGCAGCTTGAAGACTGGGTGGGCCTACGAGCAGTACTTC. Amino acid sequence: CASSLKTGWAYEQYF.

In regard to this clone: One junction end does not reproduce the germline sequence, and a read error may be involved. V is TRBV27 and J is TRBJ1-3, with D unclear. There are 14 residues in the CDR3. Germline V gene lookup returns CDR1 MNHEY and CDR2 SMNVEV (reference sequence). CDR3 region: CASSLSTAGDTIYF. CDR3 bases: TGTGCCAGCAGTTTATCTACGGCTGGAGACACCATATATTTT.

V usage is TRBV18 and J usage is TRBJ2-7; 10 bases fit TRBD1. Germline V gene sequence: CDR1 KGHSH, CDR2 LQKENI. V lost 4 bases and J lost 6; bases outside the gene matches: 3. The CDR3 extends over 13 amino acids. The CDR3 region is CASSLRTGGEQYF. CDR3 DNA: TGTGCCAGCTCACTCAGGACAGGGGGCGAGCAGTACTTC.

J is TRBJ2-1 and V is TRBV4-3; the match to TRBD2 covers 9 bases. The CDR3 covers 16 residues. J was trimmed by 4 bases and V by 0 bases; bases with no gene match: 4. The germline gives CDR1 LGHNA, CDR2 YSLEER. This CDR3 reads CASSQDQRGAYNEQFF. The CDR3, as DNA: TGCGCCAGCAGCCAAGATCAGCGGGGGGCTTACAATGAGCAGTTCTTC.

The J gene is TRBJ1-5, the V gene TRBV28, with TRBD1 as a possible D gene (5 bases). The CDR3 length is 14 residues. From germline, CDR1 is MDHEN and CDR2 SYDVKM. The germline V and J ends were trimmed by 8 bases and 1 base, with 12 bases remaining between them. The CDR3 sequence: CASAGGMSNQPQHF. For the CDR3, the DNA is TGTGCCAGCGCCGGGGGAATGAGCAATCAGCCCCAGCATTTT.